The next 20 T cell receptor beta chains were all read from a single sample in a study of PD-1 blockade in classical Hodgkin lymphoma. Clones were sequenced by immunoSEQ multiplex PCR, and TCRdb holds only the in-frame ones, with some missing. The repertoire includes 20,000 to 30,000 clones, more than 65% of them detected once, and roughly 3.4% sits in the top ten. All trial patients relapsed after autologous stem cell transplantation. Source: peripheral blood mononuclear cells (PBMCs), taken at baseline. Source of these receptors: a human donor with classical Hodgkin lymphoma.

This clone was counted only a few times. The J gene is TRBJ1-2, the V gene TRBV7-9; TRBD1 aligns across 10 bases. Germline loops: CDR1 SEHNR, CDR2 FQNEAQ (reference sequence). After removal of 4 bases from V and 6 bases from J, the junction contained 8 bases not matched to a gene. The CDR3 runs to 15 residues. CDR3 coding DNA: TGTGCCAGCAGCTCGGGACAGGGGATCACGGATGGCTACACCTTC. This codes for CASSSGQGITDGYTF.

The chain recombines TRBV9 with TRBJ2-3, with D perhaps being TRBD1 or TRBD2 (5 bases each). The length of the CDR3 is 15 residues. Germline CDR1 is SGDLS and CDR2 is YYNGEE. V was trimmed by 3 bases and J by 6 bases, leaving 17 bases between them. CDR3 nucleotides: TGTGCCAGCAGCGAAAACGGGGTAGGGGTGGATACGCAGTATTTT. The encoded protein is CASSENGVGVDTQYF. Full variable domain (missing parts from reference TRBV9 and TRBJ2-3): DSGVTQTPKHLITATGQRVTLRCSPRSGDLSVYWYQQSLDQGLQFLIQYYNGEERAKGNILERFSAQQFPDLHSELNLSSLELGDSALYFCASSENGVGVDTQYFGPGTRLTVL.

This chain links TRBV4-1 with TRBJ2-3; D possibly corresponds to TRBD2 (6 bases). Trimming took 2 bases from V and 4 from J, leaving 16 bases between them. This CDR3 contains 16 residues. Germline values: CDR1 MGHRA, CDR2 YSYEKL. As DNA, the CDR3 is TGCGCCAGCAGCCAAATCAGACTAGTTAAGGCAGATACGCAGTATTTT. This encodes CASSQIRLVKADTQYF.

The chain couples TRBV30 to TRBJ2-7; no clear D gene. V lost 4 bases and J 1 base, leaving 11 bases between the germline ends. Looked up from germline, CDR1 is GTSNPN and CDR2 is SVGIG (reference sequence). The CDR3 contains 13 residues. DNA for the CDR3: TGTGCCTGGAAAGGGTTTGGGTCCTACGAGCAGTACTTC. It yields the protein CAWKGFGSYEQYF.

A few counts support this clone. The chain links TRBV14 to TRBJ1-3; 8 bases align to TRBD1. The V and J ends lost 4 bases and 1 base, in that order; junction bases with no gene match: 9. Germline CDR1 is SGHDN and CDR2 is FVKESK. The CDR3 totals 17 residues. CDR3: CASSRVRQGRSGNTIYF. The CDR3 nucleotides are TGTGCCAGCAGCCGGGTCAGACAGGGGAGGTCTGGAAACACCATATATTTT.

The chain uses TRBV27 and TRBJ1-6, with TRBD1 matching over 8 bases. Germline V gene data show CDR1 as MNHEY and CDR2 as SMNVEV (reference sequence). J gave up 10 bases and V 5 bases, and 7 bases lay outside the gene matches. This CDR3 is 14 amino acids long. For the CDR3, the DNA is TGTGCCAGCAGTCCCCGACAGGGGAAATCACCCCTCCACTTT. Translating gives CASSPRQGKSPLHF.

The sample holds a few counts of this clone. This chain links TRBV2 with TRBJ2-3, with 7 bases aligning to TRBD2. Losses at the gene ends were 6 bases for V and 4 bases for J; bases not matched to a gene: 4. Germline V lookup: CDR1 SNHLY, CDR2 FYNNEI. CDR3 length: 13 amino acids. In DNA form, the CDR3 reads TGTGCCAGCAGAGACCGGGGGGCAGATACGCAGTATTTT. Amino acids: CASRDRGADTQYF.

In its sample, this clone was seen a few times. The chain uses TRBV5-1 and TRBJ2-7, with unresolved D. The CDR3 loop spans 16 amino acids. With 0 bases removed from V and 1 base from J, the gap between germline ends came to 14 bases. CDR1 and CDR2 from the germline V gene are SGHRS and YFSETQ. CDR3 sequence: CASSLGSSMGSYEQYF. In DNA form, the CDR3 reads TGCGCCAGCAGCTTGGGTTCCAGTATGGGGTCCTACGAGCAGTACTTC.

The V and J genes are TRBV19 and TRBJ1-1; possibly TRBD1 for D (6 bases). The CDR3 length is 14 residues. From germline, CDR1 is LNHDA and CDR2 SQIVND (reference sequence). V was pared by 7 bases and J by 1 base, with 13 bases between. CDR3 amino acids: CASKVQGENTEAFF. CDR3 bases: TGTGCCAGTAAAGTACAGGGAGAGAACACTGAAGCTTTCTTT. Variable domain in full (rest from reference TRBV19 and TRBJ1-1): DGGITQSPKYLFRKEGQNVTLSCEQNLNHDAMYWYRQDPGQGLRLIYYSQIVNDFQKGDIAEGYSVSREKKESFPLTVTSAQKNPTAFYLCASKVQGENTEAFFGQGTRLTVV.

The chain uses TRBV19 and TRBJ1-1; D is unclear. V was clipped by 6 bases and J by 9 bases, with 17 bases between them. The CDR3 totals 13 residues. CDR1 LNHDA and CDR2 SQIVND come from the germline V gene (reference sequence). CDR3 DNA sequence: TGTGCCAGTAGACAAAACCTCCGCGGGCAAGCTTTCTTT. Translated, it gives CASRQNLRGQAFF.

The chain employs TRBV11-2 and TRBJ1-2; 8 bases are a match to TRBD1. The CDR3 contains 18 residues. V dropped 1 base and J dropped 2; count of bases not matched to a gene: 12. Germline CDR1 SGHAT, CDR2 FQNNGV. The CDR3: CASSLGPPGGLANYGYTF. The CDR3 region has the DNA TGTGCCAGCAGCTTAGGCCCTCCAGGGGGCTTGGCCAACTATGGCTACACCTTC.

In this sample, this clone is medium-sized (0.01 to 0.1%). This chain connects TRBV6-1 to TRBJ2-4; 8 bases map to TRBD1. The V gene end was trimmed by 3 bases and the J gene end by 6 bases; junction bases not matched to a gene: 10. This CDR3 spans 16 amino acids. Germline V gives CDR1 MNHNS, CDR2 SASEGT. For the CDR3, the DNA is TGTGCCAGCAGTGACGGTCAGGGGGCCAGGGGAAACATTCAGTACTTC. Translated: CASSDGQGARGNIQYF.

This clone was detected a few times. The V and J genes are TRBV11-3 and TRBJ2-3, with 7 bases aligning to TRBD2. Germline V lookup: CDR1 SGHNT, CDR2 YENEEA. V was pared by 5 bases and J by 6 bases, with 8 bases of the junction left unmatched. The CDR3 has 14 residues. In DNA, the CDR3 is TGTGCCAGCAGCCGCAGCGGGGCCTGGGATACGCAGTATTTT. It translates to CASSRSGAWDTQYF.

The V and J genes are TRBV4-1 and TRBJ2-7; D is unclear. The CDR3 spans 13 residues. Germline V lookup: CDR1 MGHRA, CDR2 YSYEKL. V lost 2 bases to trimming and J lost 4 bases, with 9 bases between them. CDR3 protein: CASSQQPQYEQYF. For the CDR3, the DNA is TGCGCCAGCAGCCAACAGCCACAGTACGAGCAGTACTTC.

The chain has TRBV19 and TRBJ2-5; TRBD2 agrees at 9 bases. Looked up from germline, CDR1 is LNHDA and CDR2 is SQIVND (reference sequence). The CDR3 extends over 14 amino acids. With V trimmed by 5 bases and J by 5 bases, 6 bases remained unmatched. The CDR3 coding sequence is TGTGCCAGTAGTGACGGGCTAGCGGGGGAGACCCAGTACTTC. This sequence encodes CASSDGLAGETQYF.

V is TRBV4-1 and J is TRBJ2-7, with D maybe TRBD1 (6 bases). The CDR3 covers 15 residues. Per the germline V gene, CDR1 is MGHRA and CDR2 is YSYEKL. With 2 bases removed from V and 2 bases from J, the gap between germline ends came to 13 bases. CDR3 DNA: TGCGCCAGCAGCCAACCTCAAGAGGGGGCCTACGAGCAGTACTTC. The encoded protein is CASSQPQEGAYEQYF.

The chain employs TRBV2 and TRBJ2-1, with TRBD2 matching over 12 bases. With V trimmed by 4 bases and J by 6 bases, 4 bases remained unmatched. Germline CDR1 SNHLY, CDR2 FYNNEI. CDR3 length equals 15 residues. For the CDR3, the DNA is TGTGCCAGCAGTGCACTAGCGGGGGGTCCCAATGAGCAGTTCTTC. As protein: CASSALAGGPNEQFF. Drawing the rest from reference TRBV2 and TRBJ2-1, the complete variable domain is EPEVTQTPSHQVTQMGQEVILRCVPISNHLYFYWYRQILGQKVEFLVSFYNNEISEKSEIFDDQFSVERPDGSNFTLKIRSTKLEDSAMYFCASSALAGGPNEQFFGPGTRLTVL.

This clone was counted a few times. The V call is TRBV19, the J call TRBJ2-1, with TRBD1 as a possible D gene (5 bases). Germline V gives CDR1 LNHDA, CDR2 SQIVND (reference sequence). This CDR3 is 15 amino acids long. Trimming left V 1 base short and J 5 bases short, with 12 bases between. In nucleotides, the CDR3 is TGTGCCAGTAGTATAGGTGCAGGGCTGAACAATGAGCAGTTCTTC. This translates into CASSIGAGLNNEQFF.

This chain uses TRBV7-9 with TRBJ1-3, with unresolved D. This CDR3 region has 11 residues. The germline gives CDR1 SEHNR, CDR2 FQNEAQ (reference sequence). With 3 bases removed from V and 8 bases from J, the gap between germline ends came to 5 bases. This CDR3 is CASSLGYTIYF. The CDR3 nucleotides read TGTGCCAGCAGCTTGGGGTACACCATATATTTT.

V gene TRBV11-2 combines with J gene TRBJ2-7; D is unclear. V lost 5 bases and J 4 bases, leaving 15 bases between the germline ends. Germline values: CDR1 SGHAT, CDR2 FQNNGV. This CDR3 comprises 14 residues. The CDR3 here is CASSPSEGPYEQYF. The CDR3 DNA sequence: TGTGCCAGCAGCCCCTCGGAAGGGCCGTACGAGCAGTACTTC.